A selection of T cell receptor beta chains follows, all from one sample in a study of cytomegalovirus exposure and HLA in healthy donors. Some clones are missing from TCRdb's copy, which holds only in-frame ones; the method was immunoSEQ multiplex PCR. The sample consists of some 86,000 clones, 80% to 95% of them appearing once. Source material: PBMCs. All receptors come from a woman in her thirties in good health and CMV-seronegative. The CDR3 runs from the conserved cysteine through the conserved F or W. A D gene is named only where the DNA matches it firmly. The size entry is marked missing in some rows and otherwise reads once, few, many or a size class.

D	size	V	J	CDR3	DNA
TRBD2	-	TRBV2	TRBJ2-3	CASSGGLGSTDTQYF	TGTGCCAGCAGTGGGGGACTAGGAAGCACAGATACGCAGTATTTT
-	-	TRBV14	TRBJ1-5	CASSHPPFKGQPQHF	TGTGCCAGCAGCCACCCGCCTTTTAAGGGGCAGCCCCAGCATTTT
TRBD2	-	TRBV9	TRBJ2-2	CASSVDSSGGAGTGELFF	TGTGCCAGCAGCGTAGATAGTAGCGGGGGGGCCGGCACCGGGGAGCTGTTTTTT
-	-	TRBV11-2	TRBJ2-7	CASSRLSGDSYEQYF	TGTGCCAGCAGCCGACTTAGCGGGGACAGCTACGAGCAGTACTTC
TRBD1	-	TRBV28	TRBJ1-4	CASSTGGAGLREKLFF	TGTGCCAGCAGCACAGGGGGCGCGGGATTAAGAGAAAAACTGTTTTTT
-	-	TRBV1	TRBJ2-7	CTSSQDYRVPYEQYF	TGCACCAGCAGCCAAGATTATCGGGTGCCCTACGAGCAGTACTTC
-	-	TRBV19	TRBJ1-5	CASSIVVTVYNQPQHF	TGTGCCAGTAGTATAGTTGTGACAGTTTACAATCAGCCCCAGCATTTT
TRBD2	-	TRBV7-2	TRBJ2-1	CASSLAPSGGTDEQFF	TGTGCCAGCAGCTTAGCTCCTAGCGGGGGTACCGATGAGCAGTTCTTC
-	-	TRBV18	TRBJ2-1	CASSPGAAGINEQFF	TGTGCCAGCTCACCAGGGGCGGCGGGAATAAATGAGCAGTTCTTC
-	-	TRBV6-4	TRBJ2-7	CASSDSGGNSYEQYF	TGTGCCAGCAGTGACTCTGGCGGGAACTCCTACGAGCAGTACTTC
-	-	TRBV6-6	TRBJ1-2	CASSTGNYGYTF	TGTGCCAGCAGTACAGGGAACTATGGCTACACCTTC
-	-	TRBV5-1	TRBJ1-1	CASSLEGGKVNTEAFF	TGCGCCAGCAGCTTGGAAGGCGGCAAAGTGAACACTGAAGCTTTCTTT
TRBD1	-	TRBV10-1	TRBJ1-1	CASSAGQGNTEAFF	TGCGCCAGCAGCGCGGGACAGGGGAACACTGAAGCTTTCTTT
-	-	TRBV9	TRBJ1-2	CASSVGSGNYGYTF	TGTGCCAGCAGCGTAGGTTCAGGGAACTATGGCTACACCTTC
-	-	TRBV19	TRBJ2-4	CASSMRAVNIQYF	TGTGCCAGTAGTATGCGGGCAGTGAACATTCAGTACTTC
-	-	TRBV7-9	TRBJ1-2	CASSLIPANYGYTF	TGTGCCAGCAGCTTAATACCAGCTAACTATGGCTACACCTTC
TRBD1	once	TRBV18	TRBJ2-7	CASSPPGQGLFEQYF	TGTGCCAGCTCACCACCGGGACAGGGTTTATTTGAGCAGTACTTC
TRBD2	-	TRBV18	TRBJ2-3	CASSPRLAGGSTDTQYF	TGTGCCAGCTCACCAAGACTAGCGGGGGGTAGCACAGATACGCAGTATTTT
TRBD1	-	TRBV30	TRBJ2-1	CAWRLSGTGGVEQFF	TGTGCCTGGAGGCTCAGCGGGACAGGGGGCGTTGAGCAGTTCTTC
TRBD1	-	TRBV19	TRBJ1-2	CASSTRQTGSNYGYTF	TGTGCCAGTAGTACTCGCCAGACAGGGTCCAACTATGGCTACACCTTC
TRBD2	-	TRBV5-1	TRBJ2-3	CASSLRGADTQYF	TGCGCCAGCAGCTTGCGGGGGGCAGATACGCAGTATTTT
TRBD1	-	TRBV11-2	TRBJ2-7	CASSPKAGGYEQYF	TGTGCCAGCAGCCCTAAGGCAGGGGGCTACGAGCAGTACTTC
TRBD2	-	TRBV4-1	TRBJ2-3	CASSQEIAGGPSDTQYF	TGCGCCAGCAGCCAAGAGATAGCGGGGGGGCCATCTGATACGCAGTATTTT
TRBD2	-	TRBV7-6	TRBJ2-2	CASSSGTSEHGELFF	TGTGCCAGCAGCTCCGGGACTAGCGAGCACGGGGAGCTGTTTTTT
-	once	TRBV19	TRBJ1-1	CASSIPNRVMGAFF	TGTGCCAGTAGTATACCCAACAGGGTAATGGGAGCTTTCTTT
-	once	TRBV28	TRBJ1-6	CASSSVVSYNSPLHF	TGTGCCAGCAGTTCGGTCGTCTCCTATAATTCACCCCTCCACTTT
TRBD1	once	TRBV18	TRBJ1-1	CASSPPNPTGTGGELNTEAFF	TGTGCCAGCTCACCACCGAACCCTACCGGGACAGGGGGCGAACTGAACACTGAAGCTTTCTTT
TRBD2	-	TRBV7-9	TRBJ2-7	CASSLVGGVSGSYEQYF	TGTGCCAGCAGCTTAGTTGGGGGGGTAAGCGGGTCCTACGAGCAGTACTTC
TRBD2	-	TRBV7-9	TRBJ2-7	CASSFSGGNEQYF	TGTGCCAGCAGCTTCTCCGGGGGGAACGAGCAGTACTTC
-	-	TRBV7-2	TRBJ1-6	CASSLGRTVNSPLHF	TGTGCCAGCAGCTTAGGGAGGACAGTCAATTCACCCCTCCACTTT
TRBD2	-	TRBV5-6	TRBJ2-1	CASSFGTSGGYNEQFF	TGTGCCAGCAGCTTTGGGACTAGCGGGGGGTATAATGAGCAGTTCTTC
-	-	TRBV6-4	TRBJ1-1	CASSAVRGSEAFF	TGTGCCAGCAGTGCGGTTAGGGGCAGTGAAGCTTTCTTT
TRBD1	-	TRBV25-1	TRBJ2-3	CASRPGQGIDTQYF	TGTGCCAGCCGACCGGGACAGGGAATAGATACGCAGTATTTT
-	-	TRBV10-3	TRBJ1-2	CAISMRQQDYGYTF	TGTGCCATCAGTATGAGACAGCAGGACTATGGCTACACCTTC
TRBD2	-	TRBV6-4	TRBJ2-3	CASSLTSGITDTQYF	TGTGCCAGCAGTCTTACTAGCGGGATCACAGATACGCAGTATTTT
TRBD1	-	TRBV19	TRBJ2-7	CASSPDRGRVYEQYF	TGTGCCAGTAGTCCCGACAGGGGGCGCGTCTACGAGCAGTACTTC
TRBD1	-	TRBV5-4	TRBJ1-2	CASRDAGQLYGYTF	TGTGCCAGCAGGGACGCGGGACAGCTATATGGCTACACCTTC
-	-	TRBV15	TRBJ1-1	CATSRDRGGNTEAFF	TGTGCCACCAGCAGAGACAGGGGCGGGAACACTGAAGCTTTCTTT
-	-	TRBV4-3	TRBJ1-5	CASSQDSTGLGNQPQHF	TGCGCCAGCAGCCAAGACTCAACAGGGCTTGGGAATCAGCCCCAGCATTTT
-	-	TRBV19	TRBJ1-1	CAISTRGLNTEAFF	TGTGCCATTTCGACCCGAGGGCTTAACACTGAAGCTTTCTTT
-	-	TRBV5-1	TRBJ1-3	CASSLASGGFSGNTIYF	TGCGCCAGCAGCTTGGCCTCGGGGGGATTCTCTGGAAACACCATATATTTT
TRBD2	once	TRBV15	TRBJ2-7	CATSRGREGSYEQYF	TGTGCCACCAGCAGAGGGCGGGAGGGTTCCTACGAGCAGTACTTC
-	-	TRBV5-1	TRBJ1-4	CASSLSGANEKLFF	TGCGCCAGCAGCTTGAGCGGGGCTAATGAAAAACTGTTTTTT
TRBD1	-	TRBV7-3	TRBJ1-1	CASSLDRGGTEAFF	TGTGCCAGCAGCTTAGACAGGGGCGGAACTGAAGCTTTCTTT
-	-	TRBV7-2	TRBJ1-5	CASSLAGAGNQPQHF	TGTGCCAGCAGCTTAGCGGGGGCGGGCAATCAGCCCCAGCATTTT
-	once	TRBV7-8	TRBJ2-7	CASSRRDKAYEQYF	TGTGCCAGCAGCCGCCGGGATAAAGCCTACGAGCAGTACTTC
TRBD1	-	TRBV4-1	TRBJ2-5	CASSQGGDRGYQETQYF	TGCGCCAGCAGCCAAGGGGGGGACAGGGGGTACCAAGAGACCCAGTACTTC
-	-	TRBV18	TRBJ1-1	CANHQGMNTEAFF	TGTGCCAACCATCAGGGTATGAACACTGAAGCTTTCTTT
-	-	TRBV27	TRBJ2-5	CASKSIGGQETQYF	TGTGCCAGCAAGTCCATAGGGGGCCAAGAGACCCAGTACTTC
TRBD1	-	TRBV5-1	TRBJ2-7	CASKEGQGNYEQYF	TGCGCCAGCAAGGAAGGACAGGGCAACTACGAGCAGTACTTC